The rows below give T cell receptor beta chains drawn from one sample of a study of cytomegalovirus exposure and HLA in healthy donors. Method: immunoSEQ multiplex PCR; TCRdb's copy keeps in-frame clones and lacks some. The sample includes 85,000 to 120,000 clones, roughly 83% of them seen just once. Sequenced: PBMCs. Source of these receptors: a man between 40 and 49 years old in good health and CMV-seronegative. The CDR3 runs from the conserved cysteine through the conserved F or W. A D gene is named only where the DNA matches it firmly. Clone size is stated in some rows and not others, as once, few, many or a class when expanded.

J: TRBJ1-2; size: .; length: 13; V: TRBV9; D: TRBD1; CDR3: CASSLKQGVGYTF; DNA: TGTGCCAGCAGCCTTAAACAGGGGGTTGGCTACACCTTC
J: TRBJ1-2; size: .; length: 13; V: TRBV10-3; D: .; CDR3: CAISDGTLWGYTF; DNA: TGTGCCATCAGTGACGGGACACTTTGGGGCTACACCTTC
J: TRBJ1-1; size: .; length: 17; V: TRBV9; D: TRBD1; CDR3: CASSGIQTDRANTEAFF; DNA: TGTGCCAGCAGCGGAATCCAGACCGACAGGGCTAACACTGAAGCTTTCTTT
J: TRBJ2-7; size: .; length: 16; V: TRBV7-6; D: TRBD2; CDR3: CASSRLAGVREAEQYF; DNA: TGTGCCAGCAGCCGTCTAGCGGGGGTCCGGGAGGCGGAGCAGTACTTC
J: TRBJ2-5; size: .; length: 15; V: TRBV18; D: TRBD1; CDR3: CASSPDRAPLETQYF; DNA: TGTGCCAGCTCCCCGGACAGGGCCCCACTTGAGACCCAGTACTTC
J: TRBJ1-2; size: .; length: 15; V: TRBV6-5; D: TRBD1; CDR3: CASRTRDRERHGYTF; DNA: TGTGCCAGCAGGACCCGGGACAGGGAAAGGCATGGCTACACCTTC
J: TRBJ1-6; size: .; length: 16; V: TRBV10-3; D: .; CDR3: CAISEQVYGPNSPLHF; DNA: TGTGCCATCAGTGAGCAGGTTTACGGCCCGAATTCACCCCTCCACTTT
J: TRBJ2-7; size: few; length: 15; V: TRBV2; D: TRBD1; CDR3: CASIPGRDRLYEQYF; DNA: TGTGCCAGCATCCCTGGGCGGGACAGGTTATATGAGCAGTACTTC
J: TRBJ2-5; size: .; length: 12; V: TRBV27; D: .; CDR3: CASSFIQETQYF; DNA: TGTGCCAGCAGTTTCATCCAAGAGACCCAGTACTTC
J: TRBJ2-1; size: .; length: 15; V: TRBV25-1; D: TRBD2; CDR3: CASSRLAGGNNEQFF; DNA: TGTGCCAGCAGCCGATTAGCGGGGGGCAACAATGAGCAGTTCTTC
J: TRBJ2-1; size: .; length: 18; V: TRBV7-9; D: TRBD2; CDR3: CSSSLGARLAGSWHEQFF; DNA: TGTTCCAGCAGCTTAGGGGCACGCCTAGCGGGGAGCTGGCATGAGCAGTTCTTC
J: TRBJ2-5; size: .; length: 16; V: TRBV7-3; D: .; CDR3: CASSRGEGVNQETQYF; DNA: TGTGCCAGCAGCCGGGGAGAGGGGGTAAACCAAGAGACCCAGTACTTC
J: TRBJ1-1; size: .; length: 14; V: TRBV7-8; D: .; CDR3: CASSFATLGTEAFF; DNA: TGTGCCAGCAGCTTTGCTACCCTCGGGACTGAAGCTTTCTTT
J: TRBJ2-5; size: .; length: 14; V: TRBV5-1; D: .; CDR3: CASSLSRAQETQYF; DNA: TGCGCCAGCAGCTTGAGCAGGGCCCAAGAGACCCAGTACTTC
J: TRBJ1-5; size: .; length: 13; V: TRBV10-3; D: .; CDR3: CASQGFGNQPQHF; DNA: TGTGCCTCCCAGGGTTTTGGCAATCAGCCCCAGCATTTT
J: TRBJ2-7; size: .; length: 15; V: TRBV5-4; D: TRBD2; CDR3: CASSARGLAIHEQYF; DNA: TGTGCCAGCAGCGCGAGGGGACTAGCGATCCACGAGCAGTACTTC
J: TRBJ2-3; size: .; length: 14; V: TRBV7-2; D: TRBD2; CDR3: CASSLGGLAGSQYF; DNA: TGTGCCAGCAGCTTAGGAGGACTAGCGGGGTCGCAGTATTTT
J: TRBJ1-1; size: .; length: 15; V: TRBV5-1; D: .; CDR3: CASSLMDMKNTEAFF; DNA: TGCGCCAGCAGCTTAATGGACATGAAGAACACTGAAGCTTTCTTT
J: TRBJ2-1; size: .; length: 17; V: TRBV27; D: TRBD2; CDR3: CASSFGSGGTAGNEQFF; DNA: TGTGCCAGCAGTTTCGGTAGCGGGGGGACAGCTGGGAATGAGCAGTTCTTC
J: TRBJ2-3; size: .; length: 14; V: TRBV6-5; D: .; CDR3: CASTRYSSTDTQYF; DNA: TGTGCCAGCACCAGGTATTCTAGCACAGATACGCAGTATTTT
J: TRBJ2-7; size: .; length: 17; V: TRBV7-2; D: TRBD2; CDR3: CASSLGGTSGGAYEQYF; DNA: TGTGCCAGCAGCTTAGGGGGAACTAGCGGGGGGGCCTACGAGCAGTACTTC
J: TRBJ2-7; size: few; length: 16; V: TRBV7-6; D: TRBD2; CDR3: CASSQRPGLASHEQYF; DNA: TGTGCCAGCAGCCAGAGACCCGGACTAGCTTCCCACGAGCAGTACTTC
J: TRBJ2-7; size: .; length: 14; V: TRBV7-6; D: .; CDR3: CASSLLGSQGEQYF; DNA: TGTGCCAGCAGCCTCCTTGGGTCACAGGGCGAGCAGTACTTC
J: TRBJ1-2; size: .; length: 13; V: TRBV15; D: .; CDR3: CATALGGNYGYTF; DNA: TGTGCCACCGCCCTCGGGGGGAACTATGGCTACACCTTC
J: TRBJ1-5; size: .; length: 15; V: TRBV6-5; D: TRBD1; CDR3: CASQASGQGHQPQHF; DNA: TGTGCCAGCCAGGCGTCGGGACAGGGCCATCAGCCCCAGCATTTT
J: TRBJ2-1; size: .; length: 17; V: TRBV7-2; D: .; CDR3: CASSLTGGATSYNEQFF; DNA: TGTGCCAGCAGCCTAACAGGGGGGGCTACATCCTACAATGAGCAGTTCTTC
J: TRBJ1-1; size: .; length: 13; V: TRBV6-1; D: .; CDR3: CASSRQEGTEAFF; DNA: TGTGCCAGCAGCCGACAGGAAGGGACTGAAGCTTTCTTT
J: TRBJ2-5; size: .; length: 14; V: TRBV7-9; D: TRBD1; CDR3: CAIPLGQGWETQYF; DNA: TGTGCCATTCCGTTGGGACAGGGGTGGGAGACCCAGTACTTC
J: TRBJ2-6; size: .; length: 16; V: TRBV19; D: TRBD1; CDR3: CASSGTGGAGANVLTF; DNA: TGTGCCAGTAGCGGGACAGGGGGCGCTGGGGCCAACGTCCTGACTTTC
J: TRBJ2-3; size: medium-sized; length: 15; V: TRBV6-1; D: TRBD2; CDR3: CASSEESGGANTQYF; DNA: TGTGCCAGCAGTGAGGAAAGCGGGGGGGCAAATACGCAGTATTTT
J: TRBJ2-5; size: .; length: 16; V: TRBV15; D: TRBD2; CDR3: CATSRDWEGNQETQYF; DNA: TGTGCCACCAGCAGAGACTGGGAGGGCAACCAAGAGACCCAGTACTTC
J: TRBJ1-4; size: .; length: 13; V: TRBV30; D: TRBD1; CDR3: CAVSPGQGARLFF; DNA: TGTGCCGTGAGTCCGGGACAGGGGGCCAGACTGTTTTTT
J: TRBJ1-2; size: .; length: 12; V: TRBV30; D: .; CDR3: CAWSPEVGYYTF; DNA: TGTGCCTGGAGCCCCGAGGTCGGCTACTACACCTTC
J: TRBJ2-7; size: .; length: 13; V: TRBV6-1; D: TRBD1; CDR3: CASSQGDSYEQYF; DNA: TGTGCCAGCAGTCAGGGGGACTCCTACGAGCAGTACTTC
J: TRBJ1-2; size: .; length: 14; V: TRBV7-3; D: .; CDR3: CASSPGRASGGYTF; DNA: TGTGCCAGCAGCCCCGGGCGGGCGTCTGGTGGCTACACCTTC
J: TRBJ2-1; size: .; length: 13; V: TRBV9; D: .; CDR3: CASSIGQYNEQFF; DNA: TGTGCCAGCAGCATAGGACAGTACAATGAGCAGTTCTTC
J: TRBJ2-5; size: once; length: 14; V: TRBV2; D: .; CDR3: CASTQGLRGETQYF; DNA: TGTGCCAGCACTCAGGGATTGAGGGGGGAGACCCAGTACTTC
J: TRBJ2-5; size: .; length: 17; V: TRBV16; D: TRBD2; CDR3: CASSQSRSSGAGETQYF; DNA: TGTGCCAGCAGCCAATCCCGCAGTAGCGGGGCCGGGGAGACCCAGTACTTC
J: TRBJ2-1; size: once; length: 18; V: TRBV5-6; D: TRBD2; CDR3: CASSLYSGGARSYNGQFF; DNA: TGTGCCAGCAGCTTATATAGCGGGGGGGCCAGATCCTACAATGGGCAGTTCTTC
J: TRBJ2-7; size: .; length: 15; V: TRBV15; D: .; CDR3: CATSRDPINSYEQYF; DNA: TGTGCCACCAGCAGAGATCCTATCAACTCCTACGAGCAGTACTTC
J: TRBJ1-3; size: .; length: 12; V: TRBV6-1; D: TRBD1; CDR3: CASGTAGNTIYF; DNA: TGTGCCAGCGGGACAGCTGGAAACACCATATATTTT
J: TRBJ1-4; size: once; length: 18; V: TRBV5-3; D: TRBD1; CDR3: CARSLLDRPVATNEKLFF; DNA: TGTGCCAGAAGCTTGCTGGACAGGCCTGTAGCAACTAATGAAAAACTGTTTTTT
J: TRBJ2-7; size: .; length: 14; V: TRBV27; D: TRBD1; CDR3: CASSKTGVGYEQYF; DNA: TGTGCCAGCAGCAAGACAGGGGTGGGGTACGAGCAGTACTTC
J: TRBJ2-7; size: .; length: 13; V: TRBV7-2; D: .; CDR3: CASSHGRSYEQYF; DNA: TGTGCCAGCAGCCATGGCCGCTCCTACGAGCAGTACTTC
J: TRBJ2-6; size: .; length: 13; V: TRBV7-8; D: .; CDR3: CASSPRGANVLTF; DNA: TGTGCCAGCAGCCCCCGGGGGGCCAACGTCCTGACTTTC
J: TRBJ1-5; size: .; length: 15; V: TRBV9; D: TRBD1; CDR3: CASSGTGNSNQPQHF; DNA: TGTGCCAGCAGCGGGACAGGGAATAGCAATCAGCCCCAGCATTTT
J: TRBJ1-2; size: .; length: 17; V: TRBV5-1; D: TRBD1; CDR3: CASSSGQGTGPNYGYTF; DNA: TGCGCCAGCAGCAGTGGACAGGGGACTGGGCCTAACTATGGCTACACCTTC
J: TRBJ2-1; size: .; length: 17; V: TRBV5-1; D: TRBD1; CDR3: CASSRTPTGEYYNEQFF; DNA: TGCGCCAGCAGCCGAACCCCTACAGGGGAATACTACAATGAGCAGTTCTTC
J: TRBJ2-3; size: .; length: 13; V: TRBV2; D: TRBD2; CDR3: CASSDGGLTTQYF; DNA: TGTGCCAGCAGTGATGGGGGACTAACAACGCAGTATTTT
J: TRBJ2-6; size: once; length: 17; V: TRBV18; D: TRBD1; CDR3: CASSPLTGALGANVLTF; DNA: TGTGCCAGCTCACCACTGACAGGGGCCTTGGGGGCCAACGTCCTGACTTTC